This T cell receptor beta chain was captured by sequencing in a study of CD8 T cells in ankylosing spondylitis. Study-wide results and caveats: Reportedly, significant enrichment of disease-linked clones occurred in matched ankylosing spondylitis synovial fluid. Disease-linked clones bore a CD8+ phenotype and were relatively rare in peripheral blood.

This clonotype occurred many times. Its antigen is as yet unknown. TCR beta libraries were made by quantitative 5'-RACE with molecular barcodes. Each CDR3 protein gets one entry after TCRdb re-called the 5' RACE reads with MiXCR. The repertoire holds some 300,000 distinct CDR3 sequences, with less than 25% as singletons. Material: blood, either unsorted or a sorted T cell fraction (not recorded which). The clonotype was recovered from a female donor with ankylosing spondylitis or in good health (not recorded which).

CDR3 in DNA: TGTGCCAGCAGCGACCCGAATCTGTATGGCTACACCTTC. As protein: CASSDPNLYGYTF. This chain connects TRBV7-2 to TRBJ1-2; no definite D call. V lost 5 bases and J 5 bases, leaving 12 bases between the germline ends. CDR1 SGHTA and CDR2 FQGNSA come from the germline V gene. CDR3 length: 13 residues. The full variable domain, in which reference TRBV7-2 and TRBJ1-2 provide the parts outside the CDR3, is GAGVSQSPSNKVTEKGKDVELRCDPISGHTALYWYRQSLGQGLEFLIYFQGNSAPDKSGLPSDRFSAERTGGSVSTLTIQRTQQEDSAVYLCASSDPNLYGYTFGSGTRLTVV.